The text below deals with one T cell receptor (beta chain). What it binds is unknown. From germline, CDR1 is DFQATT and CDR2 SNEGSKA (reference sequence). The CDR3 length is 14 residues. V dropped 6 bases and J dropped 2; count of bases not matched to a gene: 9. This sample stems from a study of blood T cells in healthy people across ages. Then a second PCR, running about 6 to 12 cycles, was carried out with a sample-barcoded 5' primer and a J-beta primer mix. A template-switch adaptor containing 12 random nucleotides labeled each cDNA molecule. One entry per CDR3 protein, called by TCRdb with MiXCR from the 5' RACE reads. The sample records fewer than 1 million distinct CDR3 sequences, 44% being singletons. Study findings and constraints: Since the PBMCs were unsorted, naive and antigen-experienced cells could not be conclusively compared. TCR beta diversity, measured per million T cells, fell in a roughly linear way with age.

The sequencing sample was made of blood. This clonotype was obtained from a man in his 60s in good health. The chain employs TRBV20-1 and TRBJ2-7, with 8 bases lining up with TRBD2. The CDR3 spells CSAKGTRGTYEQYF. The CDR3 DNA reads as TGCAGTGCGAAAGGGACTAGGGGAACCTACGAGCAGTACTTC.